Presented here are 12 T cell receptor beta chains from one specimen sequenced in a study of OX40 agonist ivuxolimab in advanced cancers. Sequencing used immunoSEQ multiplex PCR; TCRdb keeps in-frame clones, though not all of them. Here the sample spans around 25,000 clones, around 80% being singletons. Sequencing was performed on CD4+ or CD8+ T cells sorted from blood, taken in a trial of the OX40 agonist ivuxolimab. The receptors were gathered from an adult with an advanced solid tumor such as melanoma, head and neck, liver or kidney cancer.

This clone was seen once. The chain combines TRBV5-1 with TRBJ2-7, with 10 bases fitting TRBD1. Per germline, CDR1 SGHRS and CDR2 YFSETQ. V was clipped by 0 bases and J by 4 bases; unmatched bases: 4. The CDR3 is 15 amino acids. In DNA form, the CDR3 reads TGCGCCAGCAGCTTGGCCGGGACAGGGGTTTACGAGCAGTACTTC. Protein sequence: CASSLAGTGVYEQYF.

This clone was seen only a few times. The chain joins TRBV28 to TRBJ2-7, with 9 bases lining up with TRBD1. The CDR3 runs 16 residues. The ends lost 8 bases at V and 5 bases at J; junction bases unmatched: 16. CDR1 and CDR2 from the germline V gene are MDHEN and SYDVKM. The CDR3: CASFRNRDRDPDEQYF. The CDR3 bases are TGTGCCAGCTTCCGGAACCGGGACAGGGATCCGGACGAGCAGTACTTC.

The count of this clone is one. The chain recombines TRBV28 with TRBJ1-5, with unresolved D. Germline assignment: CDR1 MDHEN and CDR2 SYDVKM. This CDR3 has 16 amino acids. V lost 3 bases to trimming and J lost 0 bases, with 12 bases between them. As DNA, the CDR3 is TGTGCCAGCAGTTTCGTCAGATTAGATAGCAATCAGCCCCAGCATTTT. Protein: CASSFVRLDSNQPQHF.

For the CDR3, the DNA is TGTGCCAGTAGTATCCGGCAGGAGTCACTAGCCAAAAACATTCAGTACTTC. Amino acids: CASSIRQESLAKNIQYF. The chain joins TRBV19 to TRBJ2-4, with D unresolved. This CDR3 has 17 amino acids. Germline CDR1 is LNHDA and CDR2 is SQIVND (reference sequence). V lost 3 bases and J lost 0, with 15 bases in between.

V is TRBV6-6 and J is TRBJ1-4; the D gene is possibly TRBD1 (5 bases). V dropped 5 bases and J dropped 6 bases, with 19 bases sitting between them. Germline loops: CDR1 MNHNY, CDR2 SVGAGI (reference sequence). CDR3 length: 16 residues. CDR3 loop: CASSPQRGSRDEKLFF. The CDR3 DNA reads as TGTGCCAGCAGTCCCCAACGGGGCAGCCGGGATGAAAAACTGTTTTTT.

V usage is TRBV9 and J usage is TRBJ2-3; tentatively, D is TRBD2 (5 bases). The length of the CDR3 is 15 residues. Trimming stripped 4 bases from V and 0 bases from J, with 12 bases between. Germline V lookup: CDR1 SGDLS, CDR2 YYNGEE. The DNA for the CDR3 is TGTGCCAGCAGCCAAAATCAGCGGAGCACAGATACGCAGTATTTT. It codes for CASSQNQRSTDTQYF.

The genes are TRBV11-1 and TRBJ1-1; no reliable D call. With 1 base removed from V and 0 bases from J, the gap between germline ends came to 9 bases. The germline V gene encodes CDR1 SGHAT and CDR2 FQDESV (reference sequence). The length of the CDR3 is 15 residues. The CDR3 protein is CASSLGRTMNTEAFF. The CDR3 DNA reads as TGTGCCAGCAGCTTAGGTAGGACGATGAACACTGAAGCTTTCTTT.

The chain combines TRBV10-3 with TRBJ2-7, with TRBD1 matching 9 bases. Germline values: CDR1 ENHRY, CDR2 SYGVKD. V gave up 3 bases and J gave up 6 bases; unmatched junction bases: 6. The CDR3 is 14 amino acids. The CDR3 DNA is TGTGCCATCAGTGACCCCGGGACAGGGCGCGAGCAGTACTTC. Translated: CAISDPGTGREQYF.

CDR3 region: CASSDSLLAGAGTGELFF. In DNA form, the CDR3 reads TGTGCCAGCAGTGACTCGTTGTTAGCGGGAGCGGGCACCGGGGAGCTGTTTTTT. This chain links TRBV6-4 with TRBJ2-2; 9 nucleotides agree with TRBD2. From germline, CDR1 is MRHNA and CDR2 SNTAGT. The V gene end was trimmed by 0 bases and the J gene end by 4 bases; junction bases not matched to a gene: 9. The CDR3 totals 18 residues.

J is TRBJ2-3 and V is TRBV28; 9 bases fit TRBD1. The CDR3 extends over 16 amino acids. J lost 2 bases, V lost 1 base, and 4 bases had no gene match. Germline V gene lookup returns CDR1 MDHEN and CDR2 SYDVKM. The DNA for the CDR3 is TGTGCCAGCAGTTTATATGGACAGGGGTACACAGATACGCAGTATTTT. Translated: CASSLYGQGYTDTQYF.

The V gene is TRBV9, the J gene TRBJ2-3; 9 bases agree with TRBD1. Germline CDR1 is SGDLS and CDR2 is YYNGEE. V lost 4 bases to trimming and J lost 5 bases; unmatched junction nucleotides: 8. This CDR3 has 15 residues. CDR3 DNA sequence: TGTGCCAGCAGCCCCACCGGGACAGGGATAGATACGCAGTATTTT. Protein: CASSPTGTGIDTQYF.

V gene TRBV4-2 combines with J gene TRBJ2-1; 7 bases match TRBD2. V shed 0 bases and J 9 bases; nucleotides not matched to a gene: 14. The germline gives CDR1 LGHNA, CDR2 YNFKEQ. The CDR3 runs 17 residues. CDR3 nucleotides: TGTGCCAGCAGCCAAGATCTGCAAGCGGGGACGGGCACTGAGCAGTTCTTC. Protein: CASSQDLQAGTGTEQFF.